One sample yielded the 2 T cell receptor beta chains listed below, sequenced in a study of OX40 agonist ivuxolimab in advanced cancers. Method: immunoSEQ multiplex PCR; TCRdb's copy keeps in-frame clones and lacks some. The sample lists around 60,000 clones; over 90% were seen once. The starting material was CD4+ or CD8+ T cells sorted from blood, obtained in a trial of the OX40 agonist ivuxolimab. These receptors originate from an adult with an advanced solid tumor such as melanoma, head and neck, liver or kidney cancer.

The chain has TRBV9 and TRBJ2-7; D perhaps matches TRBD2 (6 bases). This CDR3 region has 13 residues. Germline V gene sequence: CDR1 SGDLS, CDR2 YYNGEE. Trimming removed 4 bases from V and 1 base from J, with 9 bases in between. The DNA of the CDR3 is TGTGCCAGCAGCCCAGGGACTTCCTACGAGCAGTACTTC. Translated, it gives CASSPGTSYEQYF.

This clone has just one count. V gene TRBV20-1 combines with J gene TRBJ2-5; D remains ambiguous. Trimming took off 0 bases at V and 7 bases at J, with 6 bases between the two ends. CDR1 and CDR2 (germline): DFQATT, SNEGSKA (reference sequence). The CDR3 contains 11 residues. This CDR3 is CSARDYGTQYF. The CDR3 coding sequence is TGCAGTGCTAGAGATTACGGGACCCAGTACTTC.